These 4 T cell receptor beta chains came from one sample sequenced in a study of Ad26.COV2.S vaccination and SARS-CoV-2 variants. Data came from immunoSEQ multiplex PCR; TCRdb stores just in-frame clones and leaves some out. This sample has 250,000 to 300,000 clones, with about 89% found just once. Treatment reported: approximately 18 received Ad26.COV2.S at low or high dose, single or two shots; 5 received placebo; per-sample allocation not given. Samples were taken on day 63 after the first vaccine or placebo injection. Material: peripheral blood, obtained in a trial of Ad26.COV2.S vaccine versus placebo. The receptor set was obtained from a person between 18 and 60 years old who received the Ad26.COV2.S COVID-19 vaccine or a placebo.

J is TRBJ1-2 and V is TRBV29-1, with unresolved D. Trimming cost V 4 bases and J 6 bases, with 21 bases left between them. The germline V gene has CDR1 SQVTM and CDR2 ANQGSEA. The CDR3 contains 15 residues. CDR3 coding DNA: TGCAGCGTTGGTAGTCGGAGTCTAGTACTTGATGGCTACACCTTC. Residues: CSVGSRSLVLDGYTF.

The gene calls are TRBV18 and TRBJ2-5; maybe TRBD1 (7 bases). Looked up from germline, CDR1 is KGHSH and CDR2 is LQKENI. V shed 3 bases and J shed 4 bases, with 15 bases lying between them. The CDR3 has 15 residues. The CDR3 DNA follows: TGTGCCAGCTCACCCCGGGGGACAGTCAGAGAGACCCAGTACTTC. Amino acids: CASSPRGTVRETQYF.

The chain carries TRBV3-1 (or the pseudogene TRBV3-2) and TRBJ2-5, with TRBD2 identical over 11 bases. Trimming cost V 1 base and J 7 bases; bases outside gene matches: 11. This CDR3 spans 17 amino acids. The germline gives CDR1 LGHDT, CDR2 YNNKEL (reference sequence). CDR3: CASSQGTSGSNSWTQYF. In DNA form, the CDR3 reads TGTGCCAGCAGCCAAGGGACTAGCGGGTCTAATTCGTGGACCCAGTACTTC.

CDR3 nucleotide sequence: TGTGCCAGCAGCCCCTCGTATGTTAGCGGGAGAACCGGGGAGCTGTTTTTT. Translating gives CASSPSYVSGRTGELFF. The chain is built from TRBV7-9 and TRBJ2-2; 9 bases map to TRBD2. V was clipped by 5 bases and J by 5 bases; unmatched bases: 12. The CDR3 runs to 17 residues. The germline CDR1 and CDR2 sequences are SEHNR and FQNEAQ (reference sequence).